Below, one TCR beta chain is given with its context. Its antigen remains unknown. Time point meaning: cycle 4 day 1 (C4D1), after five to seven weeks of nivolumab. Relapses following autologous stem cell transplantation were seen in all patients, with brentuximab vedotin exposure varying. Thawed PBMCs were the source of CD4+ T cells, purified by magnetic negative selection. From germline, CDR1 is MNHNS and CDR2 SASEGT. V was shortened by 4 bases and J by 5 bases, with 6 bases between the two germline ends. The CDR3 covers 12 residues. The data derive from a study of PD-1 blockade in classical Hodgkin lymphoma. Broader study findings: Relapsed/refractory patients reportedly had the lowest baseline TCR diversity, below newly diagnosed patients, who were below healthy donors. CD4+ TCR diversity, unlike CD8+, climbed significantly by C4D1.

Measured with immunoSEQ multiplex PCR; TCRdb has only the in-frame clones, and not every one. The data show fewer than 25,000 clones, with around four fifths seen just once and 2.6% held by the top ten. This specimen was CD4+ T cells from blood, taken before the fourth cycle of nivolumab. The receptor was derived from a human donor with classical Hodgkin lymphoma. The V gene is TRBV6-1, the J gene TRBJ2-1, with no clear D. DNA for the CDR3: TGTGCCAGCAGTGGGGCTAACAATGAGCAGTTCTTC. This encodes CASSGANNEQFF.